This T cell receptor beta chain was identified during a study of spatial heterogeneity in lung cancer. Sample time point: sample taken at primary tumor resection. TCRdb reprocessed the 5' RACE reads with MiXCR, giving one entry per CDR3 protein. The data contain roughly 9,800 distinct CDR3 sequences, 5.5% to 6.5% of them singletons. The ends were cut back, 2 bases at V and 5 bases at J, with 9 bases in the middle. The CDR3 contains 12 residues. From germline, CDR1 is SQVTM and CDR2 ANQGSEA. This clonotype occurred many times. This specimen consisted of normal lung tissue next to the tumor, obtained at surgery. V is TRBV29-1 and J is TRBJ1-2; D call uncertain. The TCR originated in a male donor with early-stage non-small cell lung cancer. This CDR3 is CSVESLGYGYTF. DNA for the CDR3: TGCAGCGTTGAATCCCTGGGGTATGGCTACACCTTC.